Included here is one T cell receptor (beta chain) sequence, with context. This record comes from a study of blood T cell repertoires in COVID-19. Study as a whole: From the United States, Italy and Spain came samples of acute and convalescent COVID-19. PBMCs, B-cell-depleted T cells, or T cells provided the cDNA or gDNA that made up the material.

V was pared by 5 bases and J by 8 bases, with 3 bases of the junction left unmatched. CDR3 length: 13 amino acids. In the original workflow: Amplified reference gene primers provided the basis for estimating nucleated cell counts. The method was immunoSEQ multiplex PCR; TCRdb's version includes in-frame clones alone and lacks a portion of them. V and J calls and clone size are given by that table; D and trimming were obtained from the DNA. The repertoire holds hundreds of thousands of clones, with about four fifths as singletons. This clonotype was obtained from a woman older than 75 with COVID-19, enrolled during active disease. The chain combines TRBV12-3 or TRBV12-4 with TRBJ1-2; TRBD1 matches 12 bases. The sequencing input was peripheral blood. The CDR3 DNA reads as TGTGCCAGCAGTAAGGGACAGGGGGCAGGCTACACCTTC. Its protein product is CASSKGQGAGYTF.